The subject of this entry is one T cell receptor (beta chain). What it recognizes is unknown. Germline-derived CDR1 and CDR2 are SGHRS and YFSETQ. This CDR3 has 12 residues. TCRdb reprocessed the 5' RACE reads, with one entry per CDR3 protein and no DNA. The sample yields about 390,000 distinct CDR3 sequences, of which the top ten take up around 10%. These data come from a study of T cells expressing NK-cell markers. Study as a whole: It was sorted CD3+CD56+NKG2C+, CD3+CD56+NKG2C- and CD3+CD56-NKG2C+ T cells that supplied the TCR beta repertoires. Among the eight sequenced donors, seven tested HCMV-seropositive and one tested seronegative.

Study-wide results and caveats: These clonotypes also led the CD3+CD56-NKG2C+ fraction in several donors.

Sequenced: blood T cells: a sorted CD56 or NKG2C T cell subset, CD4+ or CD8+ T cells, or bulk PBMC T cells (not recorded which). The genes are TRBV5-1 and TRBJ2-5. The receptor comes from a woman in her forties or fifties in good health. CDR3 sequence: CASSHRAETQYF.